This T cell receptor (beta chain) was sequenced in a study of vaccination and CD4 T cells after COVID-19. Study details: Convalescent persons amounted to six males plus four females, two of whom were Hispanic.

An Oncomine TCR Beta short-read assay was used to sequence the DNA from cultured CD4+ T cells. MiXCR was run by TCRdb on the PCR reads, yielding one entry per CDR3 protein. This table holds about 12,000 distinct CDR3 sequences, approximately 65% found once. V was trimmed by 3 bases and J by 5 bases, leaving 19 bases between them. The CDR3 is 16 residues long. The treatment denotes: approximately 10-day PBMC culture with coronavirus spike peptide pools or control peptides (ViraFEST assay). A remark on this clonotype: Its antigen is still unknown.

The sequence derives from a human donor who had recovered from COVID-19. V and J are TRBV12-3 or TRBV12-4 and TRBJ1-1; perhaps TRBD1 as D (6 bases). The sequenced sample consisted of CD4+ T cells from blood, cultured in vitro. CDR3 bases: TGTGCCAGCAGTTTTCCCAAAGGCGGGACAAGAACTGAAGCTTTCTTT. Translation gives CASSFPKGGTRTEAFF.